A few counts support the clone carrying this T cell receptor beta chain. Its antigen is still unknown. This sample stems from a study of T cells after yellow fever vaccination. Study results and caveats: Researchers noted that a small share of clonotypes showed up in both CD4 and CD8 compartments.

Using its own MiXCR run on the 5' RACE reads, TCRdb lists one record per CDR3 protein. The data hold about 630,000 distinct CDR3 sequences, with approximately 13% observed a single time. From germline, CDR1 is SGHAT and CDR2 FQNNGV. This CDR3 contains 18 residues. Trimming took 5 bases from V and 5 from J; bases not matched to a gene: 11. The clonotype originates from a man aged 30 to 45 who received the YFV17D yellow fever vaccine. The sequences come from PBMCs, collected on the day of the yellow fever booster vaccination. The rearrangement uses TRBV11-2 and TRBJ2-6, with 11 bases identical to TRBD2. As DNA, the CDR3 is TGTGCCAGCAGCCAAGAGACTAGCGGGATTCGGTGGGCCAACGTCCTGACTTTC. This gives the protein CASSQETSGIRWANVLTF.